These 31 T cell receptor beta chains originate from one sample sequenced in a study of cytomegalovirus exposure and HLA in healthy donors. PCR involved 60 Vbeta and 13 Jbeta primers. Only in-frame clones appear in the TCRdb table, and some are missing; sequencing was by immunoSEQ multiplex PCR. Of 190,000 or so clones listed, 79% are singletons. The specimen sequenced was PBMCs. The receptors derive from a girl aged 10-17 years in good health and CMV-seropositive.

The chain joins TRBV30 to TRBJ2-5; TRBD2 matches 11 bases. The CDR3 has 17 amino acids. CDR1 and CDR2 from the germline V gene are GTSNPN and SVGIG (reference sequence). Unmatched junction bases numbered 14, after V lost 1 base and J lost 7 bases. CDR3 in amino acids: CAWSETRLAGPPGTQYF. Here the CDR3 DNA reads TGTGCCTGGAGTGAAACTAGACTAGCGGGGCCCCCCGGGACCCAGTACTTC. Full variable domain (remainder filled in from reference TRBV30 and TRBJ2-5): SQTIHQWPATLVQPVGSPLSLECTVEGTSNPNLYWYRQAAGRGLQLLFYSVGIGQISSEVPQNLSASRPQDRQFILSSKKLLLSDSGFYLCAWSETRLAGPPGTQYFGPGTRLLVL.

This clone was seen a handful of times. The chain has TRBV4-1 and TRBJ1-5; no definite D call. V was trimmed by 5 bases and J by 12 bases, leaving 17 bases between them. Germline values: CDR1 MGHRA, CDR2 YSYEKL. This CDR3 is 13 amino acids long. The CDR3 DNA sequence: TGCGCCAGCAGCGGAATACCGCCCGGAGACCAGCATTTT. Amino acids: CASSGIPPGDQHF.

The rearrangement joins TRBV9 to TRBJ1-6; weak D call: TRBD1 (5 bases). The germline gives CDR1 SGDLS, CDR2 YYNGEE. The V end lost 0 bases, the J end lost 10 bases, and 11 bases lay between the germline ends. CDR3 length: 14 residues. CDR3 nucleotide sequence: TGTGCCAGCAGCGTAGAAGGGGAACGATCACCCCTCCACTTT. It specifies CASSVEGERSPLHF.

This chain uses TRBV5-4 with TRBJ1-6; D may be TRBD1 (6 bases). CDR1 and CDR2 from the germline V gene are SGHNT and YYREEE (reference sequence). Trimming removed 4 bases at V and 0 bases at J, with 11 bases between. The CDR3 has 16 residues. This CDR3 is CASSPRTASYNSPLHF. The CDR3 nucleotides read TGTGCCAGCAGCCCCCGGACAGCCTCCTATAATTCACCCCTCCACTTT.

V and J are TRBV7-9 and TRBJ2-3; D unclear. The CDR3 runs to 14 residues. V lost 5 bases, J lost 1 base, and 10 bases lay in between. Per germline, CDR1 SEHNR and CDR2 FQNEAQ (reference sequence). The CDR3 coding sequence is TGTGCCAGCAGCGGATCAGGCCGCACAGATACGCAGTATTTT. It yields the protein CASSGSGRTDTQYF. Complete variable domain (other parts from reference TRBV7-9 and TRBJ2-3): DTGVSQNPRHKITKRGQNVTFRCDPISEHNRLYWYRQTLGQGPEFLTYFQNEAQLEKSRLLSDRFSAERPKGSFSTLEIQRTEQGDSAMYLCASSGSGRTDTQYFGPGTRLTVL.

This clone was observed a single time. This sequence joins TRBV30 and TRBJ2-3; perhaps TRBD2 as D (6 bases). Germline CDR1 GTSNPN, CDR2 SVGIG (reference sequence). There are 14 residues in the CDR3. With 4 bases removed from V and 2 bases from J, the gap between germline ends came to 13 bases. The CDR3 coding sequence is TGTGCCTGGACGGGGGTCTCACACACAGATACGCAGTATTTT. Residues: CAWTGVSHTDTQYF. The complete variable domain, with remaining parts taken from reference TRBV30 and TRBJ2-3, reads SQTIHQWPATLVQPVGSPLSLECTVEGTSNPNLYWYRQAAGRGLQLLFYSVGIGQISSEVPQNLSASRPQDRQFILSSKKLLLSDSGFYLCAWTGVSHTDTQYFGPGTRLTVL.

This clone was seen just once. This sequence joins TRBV7-2 and TRBJ1-2, with TRBD1 identical over 8 bases. Germline CDR1 is SGHTA and CDR2 is FQGNSA. Unmatched junction bases numbered 9, after V lost 4 bases and J lost 5 bases. The CDR3 is 15 residues long. DNA of the CDR3: TGTGCCAGCAGCTCACCGATGACAGGGGTATATGGCTACACCTTC. This translates into CASSSPMTGVYGYTF.

The chain joins TRBV6-5 to TRBJ1-1, with 10 nucleotides matching TRBD1. The CDR3 has 14 amino acids. The germline gives CDR1 MNHEY, CDR2 SVGAGI. The junction had 5 bases not matched to a gene; V was cut back by 5 bases and J by 5 bases. The CDR3 spells CASSRDRGPTEAFF. CDR3 DNA sequence: TGTGCCAGCAGTCGGGACAGGGGACCTACTGAAGCTTTCTTT.

This clone was picked up a small number of times. This rearrangement joins TRBV10-1 to TRBJ2-1; the match to TRBD2 covers 7 bases. J was trimmed by 0 bases and V by 4 bases; bases with no gene match: 3. The CDR3 length is 15 residues. Germline lookup yields CDR1 WNHNN and CDR2 SYGVQD (reference sequence). The CDR3 bases are TGCGCCAGCAGTGTAAAGCGGGGCTCCTACAATGAGCAGTTCTTC. Translation: CASSVKRGSYNEQFF.

The V and J genes are TRBV7-2 and TRBJ2-3, with 11 bases matching TRBD2. Germline CDR1 reads SGHTA; CDR2 reads FQGNSA. The CDR3 is 15 residues long. The ends lost 5 bases at V and 3 bases at J; junction bases unmatched: 4. The CDR3 DNA is TGTGCCAGCAGCATTAGCGGGGGGGTAACAGATACGCAGTATTTT. Protein product: CASSISGGVTDTQYF.

V gene TRBV7-6 combines with J gene TRBJ2-5, with a weak D call TRBD2 (6 bases). CDR3 length equals 14 residues. Germline-derived CDR1 and CDR2 are SGHVS and FNYEAQ. Between the trimmed V and J ends, which lost 6 bases and 4 bases, there was a span of 15 bases. The CDR3 spells CASSLGLGGETQYF. The CDR3 nucleotides are TGTGCCAGCAGTTTGGGACTCGGCGGAGAGACCCAGTACTTC.

This chain links TRBV25-1 with TRBJ2-2; a weak D match, TRBD1 (6 bases). Germline values: CDR1 MGHDK, CDR2 SYGVNS. CDR3 length: 15 amino acids. The V gene lost 4 bases and the J gene lost 4 bases, with 13 bases spanning the gap. CDR3 nucleotides: TGTGCCAGCAGTGCTACCGGGACAACCACCGGGGAGCTGTTTTTT. This translates into CASSATGTTTGELFF. The entire variable domain, with the rest obtained from reference TRBV25-1 and TRBJ2-2, is as follows: EADIYQTPRYLVIGTGKKITLECSQTMGHDKMYWYQQDPGMELHLIHYSYGVNSTEKGDLSSESTVSRIRTEHFPLTLESARPSHTSQYLCASSATGTTTGELFFGEGSRLTVL.

The chain has TRBV5-1 and TRBJ2-5; 9 bases match TRBD2. Germline V gives CDR1 SGHRS, CDR2 YFSETQ. V shed 5 bases, J shed 5 bases, and the junction held 4 bases outside the gene matches. The CDR3 totals 13 residues. DNA for the CDR3: TGCGCCAGCAGACCGGCGGGGGGGGAGACCCAGTACTTC. This translates into CASRPAGGETQYF.

J is TRBJ2-3 and V is TRBV7-8; D unclear. Germline CDR1 reads SGHVS; CDR2 reads FQNEAQ. The CDR3 extends over 14 amino acids. The V end was cut by 1 base, the J end by 3 bases, with 8 bases between. Written as DNA, the CDR3 is TGTGCCAGCAGCTTAGTTGACTCTACAGATACGCAGTATTTT. This codes for CASSLVDSTDTQYF.

This rearrangement joins TRBV27 to TRBJ1-2, with 7 bases identical to TRBD1. Germline-derived CDR1 and CDR2 are MNHEY and SMNVEV (reference sequence). Trimming cost V 5 bases and J 6 bases; bases outside gene matches: 6. This CDR3 is 13 amino acids long. The CDR3 sequence is CASSTGQVDGYTF. CDR3 bases: TGTGCCAGCAGTACCGGACAGGTCGATGGCTACACCTTC.

This sequence joins TRBV6-5 and TRBJ2-2; 11 nucleotides match TRBD2. Per the germline V gene, CDR1 is MNHEY and CDR2 is SVGAGI. The CDR3 contains 15 residues. With 2 bases clipped from V and 5 bases from J, the junction kept 1 base outside the gene matches. CDR3 sequence: CASSYPSGGTGELFF. In DNA, the CDR3 is TGTGCCAGCAGTTACCCTAGCGGGGGGACCGGGGAGCTGTTTTTT.

This clone was seen a few times. The J gene is TRBJ1-1, the V gene TRBV7-2; TRBD1 is a possible D gene (5 bases). V lost 1 base, J lost 6 bases, and 9 bases lay in between. The CDR3 consists of 13 residues. CDR1 and CDR2 from the germline V gene are SGHTA and FQGNSA. The CDR3 loop is CASSLGGVAEAFF. Here the CDR3 DNA reads TGTGCCAGCAGCTTAGGGGGGGTCGCTGAAGCTTTCTTT.

The CDR3 coding sequence is TGTGCCAGTAGTCGTCAGCGGGGGGCGGGCACCGGGGAGCTGTTTTTT. It translates to CASSRQRGAGTGELFF. The gene calls are TRBV19 and TRBJ2-2; 9 positions agree with TRBD2. V trimming: 5 bases; J trimming: 4 bases; junction bases outside the gene matches: 8. Germline V gives CDR1 LNHDA, CDR2 SQIVND (reference sequence). The CDR3 runs to 16 residues.

The rearrangement links TRBV6-6 to TRBJ1-1; 7 bases map to TRBD1. The trim removed 6 bases at V and 4 bases at J, leaving 2 bases unmatched. Germline CDR1 and CDR2: MNHNY and SVGAGI (reference sequence). This CDR3 is built from 12 residues. This CDR3 reads CASRGGGTEAFF. CDR3 DNA: TGTGCCAGCAGAGGGGGCGGCACTGAAGCTTTCTTT.

The V call is TRBV5-5, the J call TRBJ2-3; TRBD1 matches at 8 bases. The CDR3 totals 16 residues. V shed 4 bases and J 2 bases; nucleotides not matched to a gene: 9. Germline V CDR1 and CDR2: SGHKS, YYEKEE (reference sequence). Here the CDR3 reads CASSPDRGKPTDTQYF. Here the CDR3 DNA reads TGTGCCAGCAGCCCCGACAGGGGAAAACCCACAGATACGCAGTATTTT.

V is TRBV27 and J is TRBJ2-5, with no clear D. The CDR3 runs to 13 residues. Germline CDR1 and CDR2: MNHEY and SMNVEV (reference sequence). Trimming stripped 4 bases from V and 3 bases from J, with 9 bases between. As DNA, the CDR3 is TGTGCCAGCAGTTCTCTACGTAAAGAGACCCAGTACTTC. Amino acids: CASSSLRKETQYF.

The chain couples TRBV5-1 to TRBJ2-1; 9 positions agree with TRBD1. V shed 3 bases and J 7 bases; nucleotides not matched to a gene: 8. Germline V CDR1 and CDR2: SGHRS, YFSETQ. The CDR3 sequence is 15 residues long. CDR3 protein: CASSWGGTGRNEQFF. CDR3 nucleotide sequence: TGCGCCAGCAGCTGGGGCGGGACAGGGAGAAATGAGCAGTTCTTC. The full variable domain, with the rest looked up from reference TRBV5-1 and TRBJ2-1, is KAGVTQTPRYLIKTRGQQVTLSCSPISGHRSVSWYQQTPGQGLQFLFEYFSETQRNKGNFPGRFSGRQFSNSRSEMNVSTLELGDSALYLCASSWGGTGRNEQFFGPGTRLTVL.

The chain links TRBV28 to TRBJ1-2, with D possibly being TRBD1 (5 bases). V was trimmed by 4 bases and J by 5 bases, leaving 23 bases between them. CDR1 is MDHEN, CDR2 SYDVKM, per germline. This CDR3 region has 17 residues. The CDR3 sequence is CASSSPGGGTGAYGYTF. CDR3 DNA: TGTGCCAGCAGTTCGCCCGGGGGGGGAACAGGAGCTTATGGCTACACCTTC.

The V and J genes are TRBV7-9 and TRBJ1-2; TRBD1 is a possible D gene (6 bases). In germline, CDR1 is SEHNR, CDR2 FQNEAQ (reference sequence). The CDR3 spans 16 residues. Trimming took off 4 bases at V and 4 bases at J, with 19 bases between the two ends. The CDR3 here is CASSSTVQGFFYGYTF. The CDR3 bases are TGTGCCAGCAGCTCCACGGTACAGGGATTCTTCTATGGCTACACCTTC.

The CDR3 loop reads CASSLATGAVAEAFF. The CDR3 region has the DNA TGCGCCAGCAGCTTGGCGACAGGTGCGGTCGCTGAAGCTTTCTTT. The V gene is TRBV5-1, the J gene TRBJ1-1; weak D call: TRBD1 (6 bases). V was shortened by 0 bases and J by 6 bases, with 15 bases between the two germline ends. CDR1 SGHRS and CDR2 YFSETQ come from the germline V gene. CDR3 length: 15 amino acids.

The chain is built from TRBV5-6 and TRBJ1-5; 12 nucleotides line up with TRBD1. The CDR3 is 14 amino acids. CDR1 and CDR2 from the germline V gene are SGHDT and YYEEEE. Trimming took 4 bases from V and 7 from J; bases not matched to a gene: 3. The CDR3 sequence is CASSEGTGGQPQHF. CDR3 bases: TGTGCCAGCAGCGAAGGGACAGGGGGCCAGCCCCAGCATTTT.

This chain joins TRBV25-1 and TRBJ1-6; no reliable D call. Trimming took 1 base from V and 4 from J, leaving 5 bases between them. The CDR3 is made up of 14 amino acids. Germline CDR1 is MGHDK and CDR2 is SYGVNS. DNA of the CDR3: TGTGCCAGCAGTGAATCAGGATATAATTCACCCCTCCACTTT. Its protein is CASSESGYNSPLHF.

V and J are TRBV10-2 and TRBJ2-5; 11 nucleotides agree with TRBD2. The ends lost 4 bases at V and 1 base at J; junction bases unmatched: 14. The CDR3 contains 19 residues. Germline CDR1 reads WSHSY; CDR2 reads SAAADI. CDR3 region: CASSGYTSGGGGTQETQYF. The CDR3 nucleotides are TGCGCCAGCAGTGGGTATACTAGCGGGGGTGGCGGGACCCAAGAGACCCAGTACTTC.

The J gene is TRBJ2-2, the V gene TRBV19; 10 positions match TRBD1. V shed 3 bases and J 1 base; nucleotides not matched to a gene: 8. The CDR3 length is 18 residues. Germline lookup yields CDR1 LNHDA and CDR2 SQIVND (reference sequence). The CDR3 sequence is CASSIRQGAIGNTGELFF. DNA of the CDR3: TGTGCCAGTAGTATCCGACAGGGGGCCATCGGGAACACCGGGGAGCTGTTTTTT.

This chain joins TRBV7-8 and TRBJ1-6; maybe TRBD1 (6 bases). The CDR3 has 13 residues. Trimming took off 2 bases at V and 10 bases at J, with 9 bases between the two ends. In germline, CDR1 is SGHVS, CDR2 FQNEAQ. CDR3 in amino acids: CASSLRQESPLHF. As DNA, the CDR3 is TGTGCCAGCAGCTTACGACAGGAATCACCCCTCCACTTT.

The rearrangement joins TRBV18 to TRBJ2-5; D gene unclear. CDR3 size: 14 residues. Germline values: CDR1 KGHSH, CDR2 LQKENI. Trimming took 6 bases from V and 0 from J, leaving 11 bases between them. The CDR3 nucleotides are TGTGCCAGCTCGCAGACTTTGTACCAAGAGACCCAGTACTTC. The encoded protein is CASSQTLYQETQYF.